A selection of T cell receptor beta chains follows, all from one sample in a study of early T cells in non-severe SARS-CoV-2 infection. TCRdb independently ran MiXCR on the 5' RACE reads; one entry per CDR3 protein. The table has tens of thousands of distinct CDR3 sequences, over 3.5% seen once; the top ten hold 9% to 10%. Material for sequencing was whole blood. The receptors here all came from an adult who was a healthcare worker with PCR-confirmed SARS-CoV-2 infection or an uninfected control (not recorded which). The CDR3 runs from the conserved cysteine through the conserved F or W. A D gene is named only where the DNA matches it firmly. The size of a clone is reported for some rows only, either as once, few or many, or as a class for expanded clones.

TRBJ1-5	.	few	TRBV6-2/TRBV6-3	CASSPIETHQPQHF	TGTGCCAGCAGCCCCATCGAGACTCATCAGCCCCAGCATTTT
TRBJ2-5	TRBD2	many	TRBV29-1	CSVEGPAGVQETQYF	TGCAGCGTTGAAGGCCCAGCGGGAGTTCAAGAGACCCAGTACTTC
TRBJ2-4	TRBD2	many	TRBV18	CASSPPGLAGGVVAKNIQYF	TGTGCCAGCTCACCACCGGGACTAGCGGGAGGCGTTGTAGCCAAAAACATTCAGTACTTC
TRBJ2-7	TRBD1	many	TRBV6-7	CASSYEKLWTGVITYEQYF	TGTGCCAGCAGTTACGAGAAACTTTGGACAGGGGTAATTACCTACGAGCAGTACTTC
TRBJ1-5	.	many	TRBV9	CASSVGAGLGNQPQHF	TGTGCCAGCAGCGTAGGGGCAGGGTTAGGCAATCAGCCCCAGCATTTT
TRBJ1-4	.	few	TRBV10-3	CAIGENEKLFF	TGTGCCATCGGGGAAAATGAAAAACTGTTTTTT
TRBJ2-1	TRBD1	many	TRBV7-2	CASSTRQGYIDEQFF	TGTGCCAGCAGCACCCGACAGGGGTATATCGATGAGCAGTTCTTC
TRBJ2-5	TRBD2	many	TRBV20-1	CSARGGVPKLAGIQETQYF	TGCAGTGCTAGAGGGGGTGTCCCAAAGCTAGCGGGAATCCAAGAGACCCAGTACTTC
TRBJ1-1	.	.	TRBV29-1	CSVYIGGDTEAFF	TGCAGCGTCTATATCGGGGGGGACACTGAAGCTTTCTTT
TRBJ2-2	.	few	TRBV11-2	CASSPRIANTGELFF	TGTGCCAGCAGCCCGAGGATCGCGAACACCGGGGAGCTGTTTTTT
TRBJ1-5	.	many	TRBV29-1	CSVSGTSGNQPQHF	TGCAGCGTGTCCGGGACAAGTGGAAATCAGCCCCAGCATTTT
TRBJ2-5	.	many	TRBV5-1	CASSLGFGEETQYF	TGCGCCAGCAGCTTGGGCTTCGGGGAAGAGACCCAGTACTTC
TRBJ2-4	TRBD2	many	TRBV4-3	CASSPGLGENIQYF	TGCGCCAGCAGCCCGGGACTAGGAGAAAACATTCAGTACTTC
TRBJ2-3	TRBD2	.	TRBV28	CASSSLNSGRTDTQYF	TGTGCCAGCAGTTCATTGAATAGCGGGAGGACAGATACGCAGTATTTT
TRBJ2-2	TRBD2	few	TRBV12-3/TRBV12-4	CASSLRSGRALTGELFF	TGTGCCAGCAGTCTGCGTAGCGGGAGGGCCTTGACCGGGGAGCTGTTTTTT
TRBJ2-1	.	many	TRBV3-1	CASSQANEQFF	TGTGCCAGCAGCCAAGCCAATGAGCAGTTCTTC
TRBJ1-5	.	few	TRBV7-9	CASSPQQGSNQPQHF	TGTGCCAGCAGCCCCCAACAGGGAAGCAATCAGCCCCAGCATTTT
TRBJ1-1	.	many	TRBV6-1	CASKVGSATLNTEAFF	TGTGCCAGCAAGGTGGGGTCGGCGACACTTAACACTGAAGCTTTCTTT
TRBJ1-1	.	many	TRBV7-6	CASSPQSLMNTEAFF	TGTGCCAGCAGTCCCCAGAGTCTCATGAACACTGAAGCTTTCTTT
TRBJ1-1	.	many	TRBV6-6	CASTQSTEAFF	TGTGCCAGCACCCAGTCCACTGAAGCTTTCTTT
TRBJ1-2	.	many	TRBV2	CASNQQGTYGYTF	TGTGCCAGCAATCAACAGGGTACCTATGGCTACACCTTC
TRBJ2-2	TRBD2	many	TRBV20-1	CSAPGLAATGELFF	TGCAGTGCTCCAGGACTAGCGGCAACCGGGGAGCTGTTTTTT
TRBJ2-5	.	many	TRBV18	CASSPSGGPETQYF	TGTGCCAGCTCACCATCGGGCGGGCCGGAGACCCAGTACTTC
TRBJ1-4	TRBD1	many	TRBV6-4	CASSETADRGNEKLFF	TGTGCCAGCAGTGAGACTGCGGACAGGGGTAATGAAAAACTGTTTTTT
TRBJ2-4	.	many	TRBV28	CASSLSPYVYTKNIQYF	TGTGCCAGCAGTTTATCTCCGTATGTCTACACGAAAAACATTCAGTACTTC
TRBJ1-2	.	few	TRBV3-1	CASSQEGRDIHPYGYTF	TGTGCCAGCAGCCAAGAAGGGCGGGACATCCATCCATATGGCTACACCTTC
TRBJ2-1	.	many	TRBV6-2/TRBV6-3	CASSPEKGKSSYNEQFF	TGTGCCAGCAGTCCGGAGAAGGGAAAGAGCTCCTACAATGAGCAGTTCTTC
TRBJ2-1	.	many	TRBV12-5	CASGYGYNEQFF	TGTGCTAGTGGCTACGGTTACAATGAGCAGTTCTTC
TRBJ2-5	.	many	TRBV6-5	CASTYPETQYF	TGTGCCAGCACCTACCCGGAGACCCAGTACTTC
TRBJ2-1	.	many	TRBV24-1	CATSGSASSYNEQFF	TGTGCCACCAGTGGCTCAGCGAGCTCCTACAATGAGCAGTTCTTC
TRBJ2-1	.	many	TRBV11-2	CASSLLLINNEQFF	TGTGCCAGCAGCTTACTATTGATAAACAATGAGCAGTTCTTC
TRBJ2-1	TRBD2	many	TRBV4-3	CASSWTSGRNNEQFF	TGCGCCAGCAGTTGGACTAGCGGGAGGAACAATGAGCAGTTCTTC
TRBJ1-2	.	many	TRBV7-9	CASSLDIQGYTF	TGTGCCAGCAGCTTGGACATACAGGGCTACACCTTC
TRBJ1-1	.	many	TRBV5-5	CASSLVHQGRPEAFF	TGTGCCAGCAGCTTGGTTCATCAGGGGAGACCTGAAGCTTTCTTT